Following are 10 T cell receptor beta chains from one sample sequenced in a study of blood T cell repertoires in COVID-19 (TCRdb year 2020). The library was built by means of the immunoSEQ multiplex PCR assay. TCRdb stores this immuneACCESS table with in-frame sequences only. Part of the clones is absent; in the studies checked, under half of the shortfall reflects unresolved V genes, and no reason is known for the rest. The sample table lists some 200,000 clones, 80% to 85% of them with a count of one. In total, the top ten clones hold around 6.1% of the sample. The sequenced sample consisted of peripheral blood. These receptors were obtained from a woman aged 35 to 49 with acute or convalescent COVID-19.

V usage is TRBV3-1 (or the pseudogene TRBV3-2) and J usage is TRBJ2-5; D not certain. In germline, CDR1 is LGHDT, CDR2 YNNKEL (reference sequence). The length of the CDR3 is 12 residues. The V end was cut by 1 base, the J end by 7 bases, with 7 bases between. In nucleotides, the CDR3 is TGTGCCAGCAGCCAAGCCGGCGGGACCCAGTACTTC. This encodes CASSQAGGTQYF.

This chain links TRBV6-1 with TRBJ2-1, with 7 bases identical to TRBD2. The trim removed 3 bases at V and 6 bases at J, leaving 8 bases unmatched. Germline CDR1 and CDR2: MNHNS and SASEGT. CDR3 length equals 15 residues. The CDR3 nucleotides read TGTGCCAGCAGTGATCCGCCGGGGGGTATCAATGAGCAGTTCTTC. Translated: CASSDPPGGINEQFF.

The J gene is TRBJ1-2, the V gene TRBV4-1; unclear D gene. Germline loops: CDR1 MGHRA, CDR2 YSYEKL. Between the trimmed V and J ends, which lost 3 bases and 2 bases, there was a span of 10 bases. This CDR3 has 14 residues. The CDR3, as DNA: TGCGCCAGCAGCCACCCTCAGAACAACTATGGCTACACCTTC. This encodes CASSHPQNNYGYTF.

V gene TRBV5-1 combines with J gene TRBJ2-3; D is undetermined. Trimming left V 2 bases short and J 2 bases short, with 15 bases between. The CDR3 totals 16 residues. The V gene's germline CDR1 is SGHRS and CDR2 YFSETQ. This CDR3 is CASSFPDKVITDTQYF. In nucleotides, the CDR3 is TGCGCCAGCAGCTTCCCAGACAAAGTAATCACAGATACGCAGTATTTT.

A few counts support this clone. The chain uses TRBV19 and TRBJ2-1, with 13 bases fitting TRBD2. J was trimmed by 14 bases and V by 5 bases; bases with no gene match: 15. In germline, CDR1 is LNHDA, CDR2 SQIVND (reference sequence). The CDR3 contains 16 residues. The CDR3 is CASSPPPGLAGRGEFF. The CDR3 DNA is TGTGCCAGTAGTCCCCCGCCGGGACTAGCGGGACGGGGGGAGTTCTTC.

J is TRBJ2-7 and V is TRBV12-3 or TRBV12-4; D unclear. This CDR3 has 13 residues. Trimming shortened V by 4 bases and J by 3 bases, and 10 bases separated the two germline ends. CDR3 amino acids: CASSSIEYYEQYF. In nucleotides, the CDR3 is TGTGCCAGCAGTTCAATCGAGTACTACGAGCAGTACTTC.

The rearrangement uses TRBV28 and TRBJ2-1; TRBD2 matches at 8 bases. V trimming: 5 bases; J trimming: 7 bases; junction bases outside the gene matches: 10. Germline CDR1 and CDR2: MDHEN and SYDVKM. The CDR3 runs 15 residues. The CDR3 sequence is CASSTGGAGRNEQFF. CDR3 DNA: TGTGCCAGCAGTACCGGGGGGGCCGGACGGAATGAGCAGTTCTTC.

The genes are TRBV19 and TRBJ1-2; D unclear. The CDR3 length is 12 residues. The V end lost 2 bases, the J end lost 7 bases, and 8 bases lay between the germline ends. Germline-derived CDR1 and CDR2 are LNHDA and SQIVND (reference sequence). The CDR3: CASSIRGGGYTF. The CDR3 DNA reads as TGTGCCAGTAGTATACGCGGAGGTGGCTACACCTTC.

This chain uses TRBV28 with TRBJ2-1; 7 nucleotides agree with TRBD2. The CDR3 is 18 residues long. From germline, CDR1 is MDHEN and CDR2 SYDVKM. V shed 4 bases, J shed 4 bases, and the junction held 16 bases outside the gene matches. CDR3 sequence reads: CASSYPTGVWGGYNEQFF. In DNA, the CDR3 is TGTGCCAGCAGTTACCCAACCGGGGTCTGGGGAGGGTACAATGAGCAGTTCTTC.

The V call is TRBV1, the J call TRBJ2-1; the table's D call TRBD1 went unverified against the DNA. TRBV1 is flagged as a pseudogene. The CDR3 totals 16 residues. The CDR3 DNA sequence: TGCACCAGCAGCCGGGGGCCAAAGGGTGTTACCAATGAGCAGTTCTTC. Amino acids: CTSSRGPKGVTNEQFF.